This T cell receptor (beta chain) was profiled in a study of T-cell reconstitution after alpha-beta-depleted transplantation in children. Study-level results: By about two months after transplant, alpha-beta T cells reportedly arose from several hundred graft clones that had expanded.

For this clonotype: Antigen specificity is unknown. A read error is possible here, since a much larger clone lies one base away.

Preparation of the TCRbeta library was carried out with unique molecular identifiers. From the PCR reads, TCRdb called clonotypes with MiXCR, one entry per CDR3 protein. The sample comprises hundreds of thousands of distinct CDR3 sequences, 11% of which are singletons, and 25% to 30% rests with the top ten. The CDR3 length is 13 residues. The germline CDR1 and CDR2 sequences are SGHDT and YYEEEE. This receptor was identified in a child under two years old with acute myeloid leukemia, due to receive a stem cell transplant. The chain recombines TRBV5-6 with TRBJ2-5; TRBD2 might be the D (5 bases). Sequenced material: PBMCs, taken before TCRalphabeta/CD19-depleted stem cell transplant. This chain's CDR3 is CTSSSDSEETQYF. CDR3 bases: TGTACCAGCAGCTCGGACTCCGAAGAGACCCAGTACTTC. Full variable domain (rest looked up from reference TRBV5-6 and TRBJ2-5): DAGVTQSPTHLIKTRGQQVTLRCSPKSGHDTVSWYQQALGQGPQFIFQYYEEEERQRGNFPDRFSGHQFPNYSSELNVNALLLGDSALYLCTSSSDSEETQYFGPGTRLLVL.